A single sample gave rise to the 28 T cell receptor beta chains below, sequenced in a study of CD8+CD57+ T cells in acquired aplastic anemia. Genomic DNA provided the template from which TCR beta VDJ and CDR3 profiles were obtained. TCRdb itself ran the reads through MiXCR, one entry per CDR3 protein. The data show hundreds of thousands of distinct CDR3 sequences, 82% seen once. Previously, flow cytometry had revealed CD8+CD57+ cell expansion in the patients chosen for sequencing. Sequencing was done on a sample of sorted CD4+, CD8+, or CD8+CD57+ T cells (not recorded which) from PBMCs. The source of these receptors is a human donor with aplastic anemia.

On this clonotype itself: This CDR3 fails to terminate in the conserved phenylalanine or tryptophan, so it likely reflects a read error. It is unclear where the CDR3 begins or ends on the DNA, so no DNA is shown, and the CDR3 is as TCRdb lists it. The gene calls are TRBV7-8 and TRBJ1-2; the D segment call TRBD1 is taken from the table without a DNA check. Germline CDR1 and CDR2: SGHVS and FQNEAQ. The CDR3 length equals 13 residues, ends included. The CDR3 sequence is CASSFDPGGAALS.

Points on this clonotype: One end of the junction does not line up with germline, which may come from a read error. Written as DNA, the CDR3 is TGTGCCAGCAGCGTGACAGGGGGTGGGGCCACCGTGCATTTT. This gives the protein CASSVTGGGATVHF. The rearrangement links TRBV9 to TRBJ2-3, with 9 nucleotides matching TRBD1. The CDR3 is made up of 14 amino acids. The germline CDR1 and CDR2 sequences are SGDLS and YYNGEE.

On this clonotype: At one of its ends the junction is not consistent with the germline gene, which may arise from a read error. The chain is built from TRBV9 and TRBJ2-5; no clear D. The CDR3 contains 14 residues. Per germline, CDR1 SGDLS and CDR2 YYNGEE. CDR3 residues: CATSIDSEQVSLYF. The CDR3 nucleotides read TGTGCCACCAGCATAGATAGTGAGCAAGTGTCCTTGTACTTC.

V is TRBV7-8 and J is TRBJ2-1; 9 positions agree with TRBD2. Germline CDR1 reads SGHVS; CDR2 reads FQNEAQ. This CDR3 has 15 residues. The junction had 14 bases not matched to a gene; V was cut back by 2 bases and J by 15 bases. The CDR3 region is CASSLSRGGADESFF. In DNA, the CDR3 is TGTGCCAGCAGCTTAAGTCGCGGGGGGGCAGATGAGTCGTTCTTC.

About this clonotype itself: Given the absence of the conserved phenylalanine or tryptophan at the CDR3 end, a read error is likely. No DNA is shown, since the ends of the CDR3 on it are uncertain; the CDR3 is the one TCRdb lists. The V gene is TRBV7-9, the J gene TRBJ2-3; the table names TRBD1, a call not compared with the DNA. Both ends counted, the CDR3 spans 13 residues. CDR1 and CDR2 (germline): SEHNR, FQNEAQ (reference sequence). The CDR3 loop is CAGRGGGTDTLYV.

The V call is TRBV11-3, the J call TRBJ2-3, with a possible D match to TRBD2 (5 bases). Trimming stripped 8 bases from V and 6 bases from J, with 18 bases between. CDR1 SGHNT and CDR2 YENEEA come from the germline V gene. The CDR3 loop spans 14 amino acids. The CDR3 nucleotides are TGTGCCAGCTATACGGGCGGGCGTGCCGATACGCAGTATTTT. Translating gives CASYTGGRADTQYF.

The sample holds many counts of this clonotype. The rearrangement joins TRBV9 to TRBJ2-1, with TRBD2 matching over 9 bases. The germline gives CDR1 SGDLS, CDR2 YYNGEE. The trim removed 4 bases at V and 7 bases at J, leaving 12 bases unmatched. The CDR3 is 16 amino acids. CDR3 DNA sequence: TGTGCCAGCAGCCCCGGGGGTGCGGGGGGGACGAATGAGCAGTTCTTC. It yields the protein CASSPGGAGGTNEQFF.

This clonotype was observed at least ten times. The CDR3 sequence: CASSFGGTPYEQYF. CDR3 DNA sequence: TGTGCCAGCAGCTTCGGCGGGACACCATACGAGCAGTACTTC. The rearrangement joins TRBV5-6 to TRBJ2-7; D is possibly TRBD1 or TRBD2 (6 bases each). Germline V gives CDR1 SGHDT, CDR2 YYEEEE. V was clipped by 2 bases and J by 4 bases, with 13 bases between them. The CDR3 sequence is 14 residues long.

In DNA, the CDR3 is TGTGCCAGCAGTTACTCCGGCGGAAACGGCCAGGATGAGCAGTTCTTC. Residues: CASSYSGGNGQDEQFF. The J gene is TRBJ2-1, the V gene TRBV6-2 or TRBV6-3; D remains ambiguous. Germline lookup yields CDR1 MNHEY and CDR2 SVGEGT. The CDR3 length is 16 residues. The V end was cut by 0 bases, the J end by 8 bases, with 17 bases between.

The chain joins TRBV15 to TRBJ1-2; D is ambiguous. The length of the CDR3 is 15 residues. Per germline, CDR1 LNHNV and CDR2 YYDKDF (reference sequence). V was cut by 0 bases and J by 2 bases, with 10 bases left in between. CDR3 in amino acids: CATSRDSSLNYGYTF. The CDR3 DNA reads as TGTGCCACCAGCAGAGATAGCAGCCTCAACTATGGCTACACCTTC.

The chain joins TRBV19 to TRBJ2-7, with 8 nucleotides matching TRBD1. Germline lookup yields CDR1 LNHDA and CDR2 SQIVND (reference sequence). J gave up 7 bases and V 6 bases, and 17 bases lay outside the gene matches. The CDR3 spans 16 residues. The CDR3 protein is CASRTPGQAYLAEQYV. For the CDR3, the DNA is TGTGCCAGTAGGACACCGGGACAGGCGTACCTGGCGGAGCAGTACGTC.

This sequence joins TRBV7-6 and TRBJ2-1; weak D call: TRBD1 (5 bases). CDR3 length: 16 residues. The germline CDR1 and CDR2 sequences are SGHVS and FNYEAQ. Trimming left V 2 bases short and J 13 bases short, with 24 bases between. CDR3 sequence reads: CASSLQGAGTEAFQFF. CDR3 in DNA: TGTGCCAGCAGCTTACAAGGGGCAGGCACTGAAGCTTTCCAGTTCTTC.

V is TRBV9 and J is TRBJ1-6; D not resolved. This CDR3 comprises 15 residues. Trimming left V 4 bases short and J 15 bases short, with 23 bases between. The germline V gene has CDR1 SGDLS and CDR2 YYNGEE. CDR3: CASSPGGGEATVLHF. The CDR3 coding sequence is TGTGCCAGCAGCCCCGGCGGCGGAGAGGCCACCGTCCTCCACTTT.

Regarding this clonotype: One end of the junction does not line up with germline, which may come from a read error. The chain links TRBV2 to TRBJ2-3; D gene ambiguous. Germline CDR1 reads SNHLY; CDR2 reads FYNNEI. The CDR3 runs 13 residues. The CDR3 sequence is CASSPTAFDKEQF. Written as DNA, the CDR3 is TGTGCCAGCAGTCCCACGGCGTTCGACAAGGAGCAGTTT.

The chain uses TRBV7-8 and TRBJ1-1; D might be TRBD1 (5 bases). The length of the CDR3 is 15 residues. V shed 3 bases and J shed 14 bases, with 25 bases lying between them. Germline-derived CDR1 and CDR2 are SGHVS and FQNEAQ. CDR3 DNA sequence: TGTGCCAGCAGCTTGGGACCACTAGGGAACAACAATGAGTTCTTT. Translating gives CASSLGPLGNNNEFF.

In DNA form, the CDR3 reads TGTGCCAGCAGCCCCTACAGGGGGCTAAGGGCGCAGTATTTT. Amino acid sequence: CASSPYRGLRAQYF. The chain is built from TRBV3-1 and TRBJ2-3; 9 bases fit TRBD1. This CDR3 contains 14 residues. Trimming cost V 4 bases and J 10 bases; bases outside gene matches: 9. Germline lookup yields CDR1 LGHDT and CDR2 YNNKEL (reference sequence).

With regard to this clonotype: At one of its ends the junction is not consistent with the germline gene, which may arise from a read error. CDR3 sequence: CASSIAGNYGANFLAF. The CDR3 bases are TGTGCCAGCAGCATAGCGGGTAACTACGGGGCCAACTTCCTCGCTTTC. The chain combines TRBV15 with TRBJ2-6; 7 bases align to TRBD2. CDR1 is LNHNV, CDR2 YYDKDF, per germline (reference sequence). The CDR3 consists of 16 residues. Supplemented by reference TRBV15 and TRBJ2-6, the full variable domain reads DAMVIQNPRYQVTQFGKPVTLSCSQTLNHNVMYWYQQKSSQAPKLLFHYYDKDFNNEADTPDNFQSRRPNTSFCFLDIRSPGLGDTAMYLCASSIAGNYGANFLAFGAGSRLTVL.

This chain joins TRBV24-1 and TRBJ2-3; 9 bases are a match to TRBD1. The CDR3 has 15 amino acids. V was pared by 3 bases and J by 2 bases, with 2 bases of the junction left unmatched. The germline V gene encodes CDR1 KGHDR and CDR2 SFDVKD. The CDR3 here is CATSDGQGTTDTQYF. In DNA, the CDR3 is TGTGCCACCAGTGATGGACAGGGGACCACAGATACGCAGTATTTT.

In its sample, this clonotype was seen many times. A read error may account for a junction end that differs from germline. The V call is TRBV7-9, the J call TRBJ2-5; the D is unclear. The CDR3 spans 14 residues. CDR1 and CDR2 (germline): SEHNR, FQNEAQ (reference sequence). CDR3 sequence: CATSFGSSQETQYF. The CDR3, as DNA: TGTGCCACCAGCTTTGGCTCCAGCCAAGAGACCCAGTACTTC.

Concerning this clonotype itself: Since no conserved phenylalanine or tryptophan closes the CDR3, a read error is the likely cause. No DNA is shown, since the ends of the CDR3 on it are uncertain; the CDR3 is the one TCRdb lists. The chain carries TRBV15 and TRBJ2-6. Including both end residues, the CDR3 is 16 amino acids long. The germline CDR1 and CDR2 sequences are LNHNV and YYDKDF (reference sequence). The chain's CDR3 is CATSRACDQGAQYLAL.

As concerns this clonotype: Germline is not matched at one junction end, which may reflect a read error. This chain joins TRBV7-9 and TRBJ2-1; no clear D. Per the germline V gene, CDR1 is SEHNR and CDR2 is FQNEAQ (reference sequence). CDR3 length: 16 residues. CDR3 DNA sequence: TGCGCCAGCAGCCAAGAGTCGGACCCCTCCTACAATGAGCAGTTCTTC. It encodes CASSQESDPSYNEQFF.

V gene TRBV2 combines with J gene TRBJ1-1, with D possibly TRBD1 on 5 matching bases. Germline V CDR1 and CDR2: SNHLY, FYNNEI. CDR3 length: 16 amino acids. The ends were cut back, 8 bases at V and 13 bases at J, with 32 bases in the middle. The CDR3 reads CASGGTRTVTQNDGFF. The CDR3, as DNA: TGTGCCAGCGGGGGGACTCGCACAGTTACGCAGAATGATGGTTTCTTT.

V gene TRBV10-3 combines with J gene TRBJ1-2; D remains ambiguous. CDR1 is ENHRY, CDR2 SYGVKD, per germline. The CDR3 runs 15 residues. V was shortened by 0 bases and J by 0 bases, with 8 bases between the two germline ends. The CDR3 protein is CAISESRRANYGYTF. DNA for the CDR3: TGTGCCATCAGTGAGTCTCGGAGAGCTAACTATGGCTACACCTTC.

In regard to this clonotype: At one end the junction does not follow the germline gene, possibly because of a read error. The rearrangement links TRBV7-3 to TRBJ1-5; D might be TRBD1 (6 bases). Per the germline V gene, CDR1 is SGHTA and CDR2 is FQGTGA. This CDR3 region has 14 residues. The CDR3 nucleotides are TGTGCCAGCAGCGCAGCCGGTAGCAGGGGACCCCCGCATTTT. It is translated as CASSAAGSRGPPHF.

The chain has TRBV7-9 and TRBJ1-2; TRBD1 is a possible D gene (5 bases). Between the trimmed V and J ends, which lost 0 bases and 13 bases, there was a span of 21 bases. Germline values: CDR1 SEHNR, CDR2 FQNEAQ (reference sequence). The CDR3 is 15 amino acids. Here the CDR3 reads CASSLAGSSGANFTF. DNA of the CDR3: TGTGCCAGCAGCTTAGCGGGTAGCTCCGGGGCCAACTTCACCTTC.

This chain uses TRBV25-1 with TRBJ2-7; tentatively, D is TRBD2 (5 bases). Trimming left V 4 bases short and J 3 bases short, with 22 bases between. In germline, CDR1 is MGHDK, CDR2 SYGVNS. The CDR3 runs to 17 residues. The CDR3 sequence: CASSALYSGSSDYEQYF. The DNA for the CDR3 is TGTGCCAGCAGTGCACTTTATTCGGGATCTTCGGACTACGAGCAGTACTTC.

This clonotype was observed once. This may arise from a read error, as a much more abundant clone is one base away. The CDR3 does not end in the conserved phenylalanine or tryptophan, so this is likely a read error. The DNA is omitted, as the CDR3 cannot be located on it reliably, and the CDR3 follows TCRdb's listing. V and J are TRBV7-8 and TRBJ2-3; the DNA was not used to check the table's D call, TRBD2. CDR1 is SGHVS, CDR2 FQNEAQ, per germline. The CDR3 region is 13 residues in length, termini included. CDR3 sequence: CASSLGGGPDQQY.

The chain recombines TRBV9 with TRBJ2-1, with D unresolved. V was cut by 0 bases and J by 16 bases, with 17 bases left in between. Germline lookup yields CDR1 SGDLS and CDR2 YYNGEE. This CDR3 has 13 amino acids. CDR3 DNA: TGTGCCAGCAGCGTAGACATGGGCCAGGTCCACTTCTTC. Amino acids: CASSVDMGQVHFF. Complete variable domain (other parts from reference TRBV9 and TRBJ2-1): DSGVTQTPKHLITATGQRVTLRCSPRSGDLSVYWYQQSLDQGLQFLIQYYNGEERAKGNILERFSAQQFPDLHSELNLSSLELGDSALYFCASSVDMGQVHFFGPGTRLTVL.